The clone carrying this T cell receptor (beta chain) occurred many times. The antigen is not known. Original methodology: The authors used CDR3 differences across clinicopathological groups to build a distant-metastasis classifier for papillary thyroid cancer. MiXCR was used by TCRdb to re-call the PCR reads. It is TCRdb's table, rather than the study itself, that gives the V and J calls and clone size. The sample has more than 10,000 clones, 9.5% to 13% seen once; the top ten hold 32%. Thyroid surgery had not been preceded by any treatment in any patient. The record originates from a study of metastatic and nonmetastatic thyroid tumors. Study-wide background: Comparison of repertoires was carried out across blood and tumor or nodule tissue from malignant and benign thyroid patients.

Findings and caveats of the study: Significantly greater TCR beta diversity was reportedly found in malignant thyroid tumors than in benign nodules (in blood and tumor).

Looked up from germline, CDR1 is MGHRA and CDR2 is YSYEKL. CDR3 size: 16 residues. V lost 3 bases and J 3 bases, leaving 18 bases between the germline ends. The source of this sequence is a female donor with papillary thyroid cancer or a benign thyroid nodule (not recorded which). Some clones in this sample may be carry-over from other donors' samples. The chain is built from TRBV4-1 and TRBJ2-7; D possibly corresponds to TRBD1 (7 bases). Sequenced sample: blood. In nucleotides, the CDR3 is TGCGCCAGCAGCCAGAGCCGGGGGACAGTGAGCTACGAGCAGTACTTC. This encodes CASSQSRGTVSYEQYF.